Following are 11 T cell receptor beta chains from one sample sequenced in a study of human T cells and chemical hapten exposure. The time point here: pre-sensitization, week 0. The treatment is: therapeutic diphenylcyclopropenone sensitization with weekly scalp DPC. TCRdb fed the RACE reads into MiXCR, producing one record per CDR3 protein. This table has some 330,000 distinct CDR3 sequences, 5.5% appearing once. Sequenced here: whole blood, sampled in connection with sensitization to the hapten diphenylcyclopropenone (DPC). These receptors all stem from a woman younger than 30 with alopecia areata. Some clones in this sample may be carry-over from other donors' samples.

This clonotype came up a few times. This chain connects TRBV19 to TRBJ1-5; D unclear. Germline CDR1 reads LNHDA; CDR2 reads SQIVND (reference sequence). CDR3 length equals 14 residues. V was shortened by 3 bases and J by 0 bases, with 6 bases between the two germline ends. The CDR3 loop is CASSMWGSNQPQHF. CDR3 DNA sequence: TGTGCCAGTAGTATGTGGGGTAGCAATCAGCCCCAGCATTTT.

This clonotype was seen a few times. The chain links TRBV6-5 to TRBJ2-3, with 14 bases fitting TRBD2. This CDR3 contains 15 residues. After removal of 6 bases from V and 8 bases from J, the junction contained 7 bases not matched to a gene. Germline lookup yields CDR1 MNHEY and CDR2 SVGAGI. CDR3 sequence: CASRTSGGAGSTQYF. As DNA, the CDR3 is TGTGCCAGCAGGACTAGCGGGGGGGCAGGGAGTACGCAGTATTTT.

V and J are TRBV6-4 and TRBJ2-1; 7 positions match TRBD1. The germline V gene encodes CDR1 MRHNA and CDR2 SNTAGT. The CDR3 contains 16 residues. V dropped 2 bases and J dropped 0; count of bases not matched to a gene: 4. Written as DNA, the CDR3 is TGTGCCAGCAGTGACGGTAACAGGGGCTCCTACAATGAGCAGTTCTTC. Its translation is CASSDGNRGSYNEQFF.

This clonotype was found many times. The chain combines TRBV6-5 with TRBJ1-6; 7 positions agree with TRBD1. The CDR3 sequence is 16 residues long. Trimming took 2 bases from V and 3 from J; bases not matched to a gene: 4. The germline CDR1 and CDR2 sequences are MNHEY and SVGAGI. The CDR3 DNA is TGTGCCAGCAGTTACCGGACAGGTTTCTATAATTCACCCCTCCACTTT. Translating gives CASSYRTGFYNSPLHF.

This clonotype has more than one count but fewer than ten. DNA of the CDR3: TGCAGCGTTGATCGGGGTAGGGTGGATGGCTACACCTTC. It yields the protein CSVDRGRVDGYTF. The rearrangement links TRBV29-1 to TRBJ1-2; D gene ambiguous. Germline-derived CDR1 and CDR2 are SQVTM and ANQGSEA. The CDR3 sequence is 13 residues long. The V gene lost 3 bases and the J gene lost 6 bases, with 14 bases spanning the gap. The full variable domain, in which reference TRBV29-1 and TRBJ1-2 provide the parts outside the CDR3, is SAVISQKPSRDICQRGTSLTIQCQVDSQVTMMFWYRQQPGQSLTLIATANQGSEATYESGFVIDKFPISRPNLTFSTLTVSNMSPEDSSIYLCSVDRGRVDGYTFGSGTRLTVV.

This clonotype was counted many times. The chain links TRBV5-1 to TRBJ2-3, with TRBD2 as a possible D gene (6 bases). The germline V gene has CDR1 SGHRS and CDR2 YFSETQ. This CDR3 contains 13 residues. The V and J ends lost 4 bases and 2 bases respectively, with 8 bases between them. CDR3 region: CASSPDYTDTQYF. The CDR3 nucleotides are TGCGCCAGCAGCCCGGACTACACAGATACGCAGTATTTT. The full variable domain, its missing parts supplied by reference TRBV5-1 and TRBJ2-3, is KAGVTQTPRYLIKTRGQQVTLSCSPISGHRSVSWYQQTPGQGLQFLFEYFSETQRNKGNFPGRFSGRQFSNSRSEMNVSTLELGDSALYLCASSPDYTDTQYFGPGTRLTVL.

In its sample, this clonotype was seen many times. The chain couples TRBV12-3 or TRBV12-4 to TRBJ1-1; D might be TRBD1 (5 bases). The CDR3 loop spans 13 amino acids. V was clipped by 8 bases and J by 3 bases, with 13 bases between them. The CDR3 coding sequence is TGTGCCAGCTCCTTTGGGGGACACACTGAAGCTTTCTTT. Protein sequence: CASSFGGHTEAFF.

This clonotype was detected many times. The chain joins TRBV11-2 to TRBJ1-6; no clear D gene. CDR3 length: 14 residues. Germline CDR1 and CDR2: SGHAT and FQNNGV. Trimming pared 6 bases from V and 7 bases from J, leaving 13 bases between. CDR3 sequence reads: CASRTRGGNSPLHF. CDR3 bases: TGTGCCAGCAGGACCCGAGGAGGGAATTCACCCCTCCACTTT.

This CDR3 reads CASSPQTHLITDTQYF. The CDR3 nucleotides read TGTGCCAGCAGCCCTCAGACCCACCTGATCACAGATACGCAGTATTTT. The V gene is TRBV9, the J gene TRBJ2-3; D unclear. Per germline, CDR1 SGDLS and CDR2 YYNGEE. Trimming shortened V by 4 bases and J by 2 bases, and 17 bases separated the two germline ends. The CDR3 spans 16 residues.

This clonotype appeared many times. This CDR3 is CSVAGSKTYGYTF. The DNA of the CDR3 is TGCAGCGTTGCCGGCAGCAAGACCTATGGCTACACCTTC. The chain joins TRBV29-1 to TRBJ1-2, with unresolved D. There are 13 residues in the CDR3. The germline V gene has CDR1 SQVTM and CDR2 ANQGSEA. The ends were cut back, 4 bases at V and 4 bases at J, with 13 bases in the middle.

The V gene is TRBV12-3 or TRBV12-4, the J gene TRBJ2-3, with 8 positions matching TRBD1. With 5 bases clipped from V and 2 bases from J, the junction kept 9 bases outside the gene matches. CDR3 size: 16 residues. The CDR3 reads CASSARDRMPTDTQYF. Here the CDR3 DNA reads TGTGCCAGCAGTGCCCGGGACAGGATGCCCACAGATACGCAGTATTTT.